Presented here are 21 T cell receptor beta chains from one specimen sequenced in a study of shared clonotypes between healthy human individuals. This table comes from immunoSEQ multiplex PCR, and its TCRdb copy is limited to in-frame clones, with some not included. This sample has approximately 530,000 clones; approximately 95% occur once, and the top ten carry 0.05% to 0.07%. Sequenced sample: naive CD4+ T cells sorted from blood. The sample's subset: CD45RA+ positively selected. The receptors shown here come from a woman aged 25 to 39 in good health.

The J gene is TRBJ2-7, the V gene TRBV5-1, with 11 bases aligning to TRBD2. This CDR3 comprises 16 residues. Per the germline V gene, CDR1 is SGHRS and CDR2 is YFSETQ. After removal of 4 bases from V and 0 bases from J, the junction contained 6 bases not matched to a gene. CDR3 sequence reads: CASSPLGLADSYEQYF. CDR3 in DNA: TGCGCCAGCAGCCCGCTGGGACTAGCGGACTCCTACGAGCAGTACTTC.

The V and J genes are TRBV10-3 and TRBJ2-3; D may match TRBD1 or TRBD2 (6 bases each). With 0 bases removed from V and 6 bases from J, the gap between germline ends came to 19 bases. CDR3 length: 17 amino acids. CDR1 and CDR2 (germline): ENHRY, SYGVKD. CDR3 amino acids: CAISESDLGGYVDTQYF. Written as DNA, the CDR3 is TGTGCCATCAGTGAGTCTGACCTAGGGGGGTATGTGGATACGCAGTATTTT.

The rearrangement joins TRBV2 to TRBJ2-1, with 11 bases identical to TRBD2. J lost 13 bases, V lost 1 base, and 6 bases had no gene match. Germline V CDR1 and CDR2: SNHLY, FYNNEI. CDR3 length: 14 residues. The CDR3 here is CASSEGLAGQYQFF. The CDR3 region has the DNA TGTGCCAGCAGTGAAGGACTAGCGGGACAATACCAGTTCTTC.

J is TRBJ2-1 and V is TRBV6-5; D possibly corresponds to TRBD2 (6 bases). The V gene lost 2 bases and the J gene lost 5 bases, with 13 bases spanning the gap. The CDR3 length is 15 residues. Germline CDR1 is MNHEY and CDR2 is SVGAGI. CDR3 sequence reads: CASSYDPRLDNEQFF. DNA for the CDR3: TGTGCCAGCAGTTACGACCCTAGACTAGACAATGAGCAGTTCTTC.

The chain recombines TRBV5-1 with TRBJ2-3, with 8 bases fitting TRBD1. The germline gives CDR1 SGHRS, CDR2 YFSETQ. The CDR3 is made up of 15 amino acids. The V gene end was trimmed by 3 bases and the J gene end by 2 bases; junction bases not matched to a gene: 5. The CDR3 spells CASSWGQDDTDTQYF. In nucleotides, the CDR3 is TGCGCCAGCAGCTGGGGACAGGATGACACAGATACGCAGTATTTT.

V gene TRBV28 combines with J gene TRBJ1-1; D is possibly TRBD1 (6 bases). Germline V gives CDR1 MDHEN, CDR2 SYDVKM. The CDR3 loop spans 14 amino acids. The germline V and J ends were trimmed by 6 bases and 1 base, with 12 bases remaining between them. CDR3 sequence reads: CASRRQVTNTEAFF. The DNA for the CDR3 is TGTGCCAGCAGACGACAGGTGACGAACACTGAAGCTTTCTTT. The full variable domain, in which reference TRBV28 and TRBJ1-1 provide the parts outside the CDR3, is DVKVTQSSRYLVKRTGEKVFLECVQDMDHENMFWYRQDPGLGLRLIYFSYDVKMKEKGDIPEGYSVSREKKERFSLILESASTNQTSMYLCASRRQVTNTEAFFGQGTRLTVV.

The chain joins TRBV28 to TRBJ2-7; D is uncertain. V gave up 6 bases and J gave up 0 bases, with 9 bases separating them. The CDR3 has 13 residues. Germline V gene data show CDR1 as MDHEN and CDR2 as SYDVKM. The CDR3 reads CASRTYPSYEQYF. The CDR3 coding sequence is TGTGCCAGCAGAACTTACCCCTCCTACGAGCAGTACTTC.

J is TRBJ2-4 and V is TRBV28, with 7 bases that match TRBD2. The germline CDR1 and CDR2 sequences are MDHEN and SYDVKM. The trim removed 3 bases at V and 9 bases at J, leaving 5 bases unmatched. The CDR3 spans 13 residues. CDR3 DNA sequence: TGTGCCAGCAGTTTCGGCGGGAGCGGCATTCAGTACTTC. Translated, it gives CASSFGGSGIQYF.

The chain couples TRBV28 to TRBJ2-7, with TRBD1 matching over 9 bases. The CDR3 spans 16 residues. The V segment lost 8 bases and the J segment 6 bases; nucleotides outside the gene matches: 17. Germline CDR1 MDHEN, CDR2 SYDVKM. CDR3 in amino acids: CASQTGGSGIRPEQYF. CDR3 bases: TGTGCCAGCCAAACAGGGGGCAGCGGAATTAGACCCGAGCAGTACTTC.

The J gene is TRBJ2-1, the V gene TRBV4-1; D is possibly TRBD1 (5 bases). Trimming stripped 3 bases from V and 2 bases from J, with 14 bases between. The CDR3 covers 16 residues. Looked up from germline, CDR1 is MGHRA and CDR2 is YSYEKL. The DNA of the CDR3 is TGCGCCAGCAGCCACCGCCTTGGACATGCCTACAATGAGCAGTTCTTC. Its protein is CASSHRLGHAYNEQFF.

The chain carries TRBV28 and TRBJ1-1, with 8 bases fitting TRBD1. The germline CDR1 and CDR2 sequences are MDHEN and SYDVKM. Unmatched junction bases numbered 1, after V lost 3 bases and J lost 4 bases. This CDR3 contains 13 residues. The CDR3 DNA reads as TGTGCCAGCAGTTTCACAGGGGGCACTGAAGCTTTCTTT. Translating gives CASSFTGGTEAFF.

This rearrangement joins TRBV7-2 to TRBJ2-7; maybe TRBD2 (6 bases). Trimming cost V 6 bases and J 6 bases, with 15 bases left between them. The germline V gene encodes CDR1 SGHTA and CDR2 FQGNSA. The CDR3 has 13 residues. CDR3 nucleotide sequence: TGTGCCAGCAGGAGGCCGGGAGTCAGCGAGCAGTACTTC. It translates to CASRRPGVSEQYF.

In the case of this clone: The sample contains more than one DNA sequence encoding this CDR3. The rearrangement joins TRBV6-6 to TRBJ2-7; D is unresolved. The V end lost 6 bases, the J end lost 1 base, and 7 bases lay between the germline ends. Germline assignment: CDR1 MNHNY and CDR2 SVGAGI (reference sequence). The CDR3 loop spans 12 amino acids. The CDR3 is CASSPGSYEQYF. In nucleotides, the CDR3 is TGTGCCAGCAGCCCCGGATCCTACGAGCAGTACTTC.

This chain connects TRBV2 to TRBJ2-5; D may be TRBD1 (6 bases). Matching the DNA end better, TRBJ2-7 makes the J call doubtful. The germline V gene has CDR1 SNHLY and CDR2 FYNNEI. This CDR3 is 12 amino acids long. This chain's CDR3 is CASRETGYEQYF. DNA for the CDR3: TGTGCCAGCAGGGAGACAGGATACGAGCAGTACTTC.

A note on this clone: A junction end diverges from the germline sequence, so it may reflect a read error. The CDR3, as DNA: TGTGCCAGTAGTCTAGACGGCCTCTACGAGCAGTACTTC. Amino acid sequence: CASSLDGLYEQYF. The chain is built from TRBV19 and TRBJ2-7; D remains ambiguous. This CDR3 has 13 amino acids. CDR1 and CDR2 (germline): LNHDA, SQIVND (reference sequence). The whole variable domain, filled in from reference TRBV19 and TRBJ2-7, reads DGGITQSPKYLFRKEGQNVTLSCEQNLNHDAMYWYRQDPGQGLRLIYYSQIVNDFQKGDIAEGYSVSREKKESFPLTVTSAQKNPTAFYLCASSLDGLYEQYFGPGTRLTVT.

The CDR3 nucleotides read TGTGCCAGCTCCCCGACTAGCGGGACATACCAAGAGACCCAGTACTTC. Protein product: CASSPTSGTYQETQYF. The rearrangement uses TRBV18 and TRBJ2-5, with TRBD2 matching over 11 bases. V gave up 6 bases and J gave up 0 bases; unmatched junction bases: 6. The CDR3 is 16 amino acids. CDR1 is KGHSH and CDR2 is LQKENI in the germline V gene.

The chain's CDR3 is CAIRAWTGGEAGANVLTF. CDR3 DNA sequence: TGTGCCATCAGGGCCTGGACAGGGGGCGAAGCTGGGGCCAACGTCCTGACTTTC. The chain carries TRBV10-3 and TRBJ2-6; TRBD1 agrees at 11 bases. CDR3 length equals 18 residues. Unmatched junction bases numbered 9, after V lost 6 bases and J lost 2 bases. CDR1 is ENHRY, CDR2 SYGVKD, per germline.

V usage is TRBV29-1 and J usage is TRBJ2-7; D is perhaps TRBD2 (5 bases). The CDR3 length is 14 residues. Germline values: CDR1 SQVTM, CDR2 ANQGSEA. V lost 7 bases and J lost 4, with 20 bases in between. CDR3 DNA: TGCAGCGCCATTCCGTCAGCGGAAGGGTACGAGCAGTACTTC. Its translation is CSAIPSAEGYEQYF.

This chain joins TRBV10-2 and TRBJ2-7, with D possibly TRBD2 on 6 matching bases. CDR3 size: 13 residues. Trimming took off 6 bases at V and 1 base at J, with 10 bases between the two ends. Per the germline V gene, CDR1 is WSHSY and CDR2 is SAAADI. CDR3 sequence reads: CASRRDGSYEQYF. CDR3 nucleotide sequence: TGCGCCAGCAGGCGGGACGGATCCTACGAGCAGTACTTC.

The chain is built from TRBV19 and TRBJ2-1, with 8 positions matching TRBD2. The CDR3 is made up of 15 amino acids. Germline V gene sequence: CDR1 LNHDA, CDR2 SQIVND (reference sequence). V shed 6 bases and J 5 bases; nucleotides not matched to a gene: 9. The CDR3 here is CASRGLGLENNEQFF. The CDR3 DNA reads as TGTGCCAGTAGAGGTTTGGGACTAGAAAACAATGAGCAGTTCTTC.

This chain joins TRBV5-1 and TRBJ1-3; D unresolved. There are 11 residues in the CDR3. Germline assignment: CDR1 SGHRS and CDR2 YFSETQ. Trimming cost V 5 bases and J 8 bases, with 8 bases left between them. The CDR3 spells CASRGPDTIYF. The DNA of the CDR3 is TGCGCCAGCAGAGGCCCTGACACCATATATTTT.